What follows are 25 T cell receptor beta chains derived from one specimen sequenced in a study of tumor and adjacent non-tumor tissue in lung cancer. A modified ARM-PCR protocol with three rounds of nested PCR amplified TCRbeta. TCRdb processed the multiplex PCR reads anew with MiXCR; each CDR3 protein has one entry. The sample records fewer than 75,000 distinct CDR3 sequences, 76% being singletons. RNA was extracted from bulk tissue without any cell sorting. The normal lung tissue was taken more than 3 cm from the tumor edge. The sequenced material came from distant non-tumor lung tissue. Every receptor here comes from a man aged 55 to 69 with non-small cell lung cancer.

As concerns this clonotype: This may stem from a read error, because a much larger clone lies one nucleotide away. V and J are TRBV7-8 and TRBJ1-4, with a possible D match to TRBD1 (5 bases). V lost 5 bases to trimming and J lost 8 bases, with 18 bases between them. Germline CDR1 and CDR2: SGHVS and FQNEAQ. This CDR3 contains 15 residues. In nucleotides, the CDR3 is TGTGCCAGCAGCCGCTTCAGGGATCGTGGCGAAAAACTGTTTTTT. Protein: CASSRFRDRGEKLFF.

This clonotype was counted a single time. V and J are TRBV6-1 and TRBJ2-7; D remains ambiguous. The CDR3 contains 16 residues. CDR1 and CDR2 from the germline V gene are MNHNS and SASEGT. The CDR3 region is CTSSFWRSLDLVEQYF. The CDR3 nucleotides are TGTACAAGCTCATTCTGGCGCAGCCTCGATTTGGTCGAGCAGTACTTC.

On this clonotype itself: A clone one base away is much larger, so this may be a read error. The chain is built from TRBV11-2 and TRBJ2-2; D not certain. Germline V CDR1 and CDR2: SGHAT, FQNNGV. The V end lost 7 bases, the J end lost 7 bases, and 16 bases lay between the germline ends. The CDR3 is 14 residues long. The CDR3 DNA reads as TGTGCCAGCAACTCTATGGAGTTTAACGGGGAGCTGTTTTTT. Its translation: CASNSMEFNGELFF. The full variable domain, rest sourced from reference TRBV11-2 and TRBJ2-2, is EAGVAQSPRYKIIEKRQSVAFWCNPISGHATLYWYQQILGQGPKLLIQFQNNGVVDDSQLPKDRFSAERLKGVDSTLKIQPAKLEDSAVYLCASNSMEFNGELFFGEGSRLTVL.

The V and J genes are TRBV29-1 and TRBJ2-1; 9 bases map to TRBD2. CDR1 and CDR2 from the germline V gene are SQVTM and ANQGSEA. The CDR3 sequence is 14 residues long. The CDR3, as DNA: TGCAACGTCGATAGGCGGGAGGGCCCGGATGAGCAGTTCTTC. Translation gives CNVDRREGPDEQFF.

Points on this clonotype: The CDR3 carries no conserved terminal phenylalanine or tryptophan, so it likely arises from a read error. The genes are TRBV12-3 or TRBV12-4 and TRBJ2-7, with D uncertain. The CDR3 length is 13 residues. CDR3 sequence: CANSDEYDYEQYL. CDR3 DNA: TGTGCCAACAGTGACGAATATGATTACGAGCAGTACTTA.

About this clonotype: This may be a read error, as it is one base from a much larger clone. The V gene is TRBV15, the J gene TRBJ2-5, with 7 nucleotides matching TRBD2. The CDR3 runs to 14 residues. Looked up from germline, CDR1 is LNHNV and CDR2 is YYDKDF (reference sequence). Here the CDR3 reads CAISRTQRDETQYF. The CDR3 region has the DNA TGTGCCATCAGCAGAACCCAGCGGGATGAGACCCAGTACTTC.

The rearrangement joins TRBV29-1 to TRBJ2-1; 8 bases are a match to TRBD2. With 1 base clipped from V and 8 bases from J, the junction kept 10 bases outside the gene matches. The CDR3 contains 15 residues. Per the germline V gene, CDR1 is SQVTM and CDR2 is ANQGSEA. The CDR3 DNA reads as TGCAGCGTTGAAGGGCCTAGCGGGTTGGGAGATGAGCAGTTCTTC. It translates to CSVEGPSGLGDEQFF.

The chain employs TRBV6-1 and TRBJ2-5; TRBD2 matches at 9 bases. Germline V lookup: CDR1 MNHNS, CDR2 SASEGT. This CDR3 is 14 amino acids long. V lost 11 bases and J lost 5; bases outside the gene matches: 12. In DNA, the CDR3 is TGTGCCGTTAGCGGGGGACCGGCACAGGAGACCCAGTACTTC. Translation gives CAVSGGPAQETQYF.

In nucleotides, the CDR3 is TGTGCTAGCCGCTTGGCCGGGACAGGGGGCATTCAGTACTTC. Its protein is CASRLAGTGGIQYF. The V call is TRBV5-4, the J call TRBJ2-4, with 11 bases that match TRBD1. This CDR3 is built from 14 residues. Germline V gives CDR1 SGHNT, CDR2 YYREEE (reference sequence).

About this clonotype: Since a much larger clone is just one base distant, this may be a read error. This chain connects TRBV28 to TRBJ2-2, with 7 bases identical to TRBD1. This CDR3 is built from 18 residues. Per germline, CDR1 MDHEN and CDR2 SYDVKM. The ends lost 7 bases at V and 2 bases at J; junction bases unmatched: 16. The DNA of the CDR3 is TGTGCCAGCACGCCGACAACAGGGGACCGGACAAACACCGGGGAGCTGTTTTTT. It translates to CASTPTTGDRTNTGELFF.

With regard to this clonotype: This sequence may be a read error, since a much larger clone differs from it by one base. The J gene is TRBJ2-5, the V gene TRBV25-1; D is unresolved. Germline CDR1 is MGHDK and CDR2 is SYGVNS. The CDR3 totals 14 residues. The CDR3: CASCESGKAETQYF. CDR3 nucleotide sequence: TGTGCCAGCTGTGAATCTGGGAAGGCAGAGACCCAGTACTTC.

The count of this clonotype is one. CDR3 in DNA: TGCGCCTGTAGCCAAGATACGGGACTAGCGGGAGTTGAAGATACGCAGTATTTT. It is translated as CACSQDTGLAGVEDTQYF. V usage is TRBV4-1 and J usage is TRBJ2-3; TRBD2 aligns across 14 bases. The CDR3 has 18 residues. CDR1 is MGHRA, CDR2 YSYEKL, per germline. V trimming: 11 bases; J trimming: 5 bases; junction bases outside the gene matches: 18.

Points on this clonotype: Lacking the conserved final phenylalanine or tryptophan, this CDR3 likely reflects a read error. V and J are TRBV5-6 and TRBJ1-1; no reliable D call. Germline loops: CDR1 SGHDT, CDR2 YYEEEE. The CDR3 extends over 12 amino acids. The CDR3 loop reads CANSVARTEAFV. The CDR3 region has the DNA TGTGCCAACAGCGTAGCTCGGACTGAAGCTTTCGTT.

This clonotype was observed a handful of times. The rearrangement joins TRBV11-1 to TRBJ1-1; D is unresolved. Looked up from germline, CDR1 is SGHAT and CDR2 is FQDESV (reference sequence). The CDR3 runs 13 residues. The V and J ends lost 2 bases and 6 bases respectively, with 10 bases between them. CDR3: CASSLRPVAEAFF. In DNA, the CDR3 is TGTGCCAGCAGCTTAAGGCCGGTGGCTGAAGCTTTCTTT.

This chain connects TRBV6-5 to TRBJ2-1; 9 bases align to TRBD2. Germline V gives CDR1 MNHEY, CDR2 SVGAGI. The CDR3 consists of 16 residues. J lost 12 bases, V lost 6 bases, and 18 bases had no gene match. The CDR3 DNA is TGTGCCAGCAGCACGACTAGCGGCCATTCCTACATTGTGCAGTTCTTC. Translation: CASSTTSGHSYIVQFF.

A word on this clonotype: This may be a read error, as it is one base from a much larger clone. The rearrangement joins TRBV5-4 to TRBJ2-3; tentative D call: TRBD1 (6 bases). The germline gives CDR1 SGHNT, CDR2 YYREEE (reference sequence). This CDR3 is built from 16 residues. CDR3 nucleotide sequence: TGTGCCAGCAGCGGGTCACCGGGACAACTCACAGATATGCAGTATTTT. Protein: CASSGSPGQLTDMQYF.

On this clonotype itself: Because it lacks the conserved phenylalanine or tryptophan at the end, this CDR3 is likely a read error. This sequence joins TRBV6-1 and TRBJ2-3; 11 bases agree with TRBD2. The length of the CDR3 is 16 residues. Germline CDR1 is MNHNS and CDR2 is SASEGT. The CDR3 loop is CASSETLAGGRDMQYI. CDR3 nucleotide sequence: TGTGCCAGCAGTGAAACGCTAGCGGGAGGTCGGGATATGCAGTATATT.

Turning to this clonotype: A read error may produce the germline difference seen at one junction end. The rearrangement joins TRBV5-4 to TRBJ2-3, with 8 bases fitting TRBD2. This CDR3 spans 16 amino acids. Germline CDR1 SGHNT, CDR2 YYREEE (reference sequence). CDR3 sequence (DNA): TGTGCCAGCATCCCTAACGAGCGGGAGCCGGGAGATACTCAGTATTTT. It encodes CASIPNEREPGDTQYF.

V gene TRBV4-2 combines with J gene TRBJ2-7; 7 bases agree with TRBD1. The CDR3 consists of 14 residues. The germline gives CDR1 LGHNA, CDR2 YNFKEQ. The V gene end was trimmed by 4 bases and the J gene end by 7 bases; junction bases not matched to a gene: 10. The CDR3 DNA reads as TGTGCCAGCAGCCCGACAGGGTGTATGGATGAGCAGTACTTC. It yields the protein CASSPTGCMDEQYF.

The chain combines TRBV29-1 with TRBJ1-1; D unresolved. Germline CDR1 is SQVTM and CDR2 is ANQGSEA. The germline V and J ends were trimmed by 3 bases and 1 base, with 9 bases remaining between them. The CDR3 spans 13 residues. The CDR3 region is CSVDNRRNTEAFF. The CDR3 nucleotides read TGCAGCGTTGATAATCGGAGGAACACTGAAGCTTTCTTT.

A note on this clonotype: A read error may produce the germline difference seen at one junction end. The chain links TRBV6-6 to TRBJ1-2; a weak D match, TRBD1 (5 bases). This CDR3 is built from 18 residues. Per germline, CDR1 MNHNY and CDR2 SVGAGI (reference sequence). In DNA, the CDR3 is TGTGCAAGCAGTTACCCCGGGGCCGCCAGCCTAGAATTGGAGGGCTACACCTTC. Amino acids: CASSYPGAASLELEGYTF.

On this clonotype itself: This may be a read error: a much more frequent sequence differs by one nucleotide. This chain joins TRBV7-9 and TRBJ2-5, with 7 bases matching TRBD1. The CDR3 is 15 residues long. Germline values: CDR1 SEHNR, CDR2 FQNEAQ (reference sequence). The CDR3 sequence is CANSLKTGVKETQYF. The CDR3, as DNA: TGTGCCAACAGCTTAAAAACAGGGGTAAAAGAGACCCAGTACTTC.

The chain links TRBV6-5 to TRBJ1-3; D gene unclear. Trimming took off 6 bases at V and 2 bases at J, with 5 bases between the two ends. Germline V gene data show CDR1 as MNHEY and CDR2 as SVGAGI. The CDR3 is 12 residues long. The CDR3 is CASRAPGNTIYF. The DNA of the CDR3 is TGTGCCAGCAGGGCCCCTGGAAACACCATATATTTT.

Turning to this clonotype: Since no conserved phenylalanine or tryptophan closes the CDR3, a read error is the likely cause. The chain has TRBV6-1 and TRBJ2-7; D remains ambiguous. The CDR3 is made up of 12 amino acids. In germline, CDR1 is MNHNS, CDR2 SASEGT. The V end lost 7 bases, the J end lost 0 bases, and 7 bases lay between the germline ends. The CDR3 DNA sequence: TGTGCCAGCAACCGCGACTCCTACGAGCAGTACTTA. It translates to CASNRDSYEQYL.

This CDR3 reads CASSSEVYNEQFF. CDR3 nucleotide sequence: TGTGCCAGCAGCTCGGAAGTGTACAATGAGCAGTTCTTC. The chain joins TRBV11-3 to TRBJ2-1; D uncertain. The germline V gene encodes CDR1 SGHNT and CDR2 YENEEA. The germline V and J ends were trimmed by 4 bases and 4 bases, with 8 bases remaining between them. This CDR3 region has 13 residues. The entire variable domain, with the rest obtained from reference TRBV11-3 and TRBJ2-1, is as follows: EAGVVQSPRYKIIEKKQPVAFWCNPISGHNTLYWYLQNLGQGPELLIRYENEEAVDDSQLPKDRFSAERLKGVDSTLKIQPAELGDSAVYLCASSSEVYNEQFFGPGTRLTVL.